A selection of T cell receptor beta chains follows, all from one sample in a study of cytomegalovirus exposure and HLA in healthy donors. Here immunoSEQ multiplex PCR was the method, and the copy in TCRdb shows in-frame clones only, minus some. The sample holds 140,000 to 150,000 clones, less than 85% seen once. The sequenced sample consisted of PBMCs. These receptors were taken from a man aged 35 to 55 in good health and CMV-seronegative. Both conserved end residues are part of each CDR3. A D gene is named only where the DNA matches it firmly. The size entry is marked missing in some rows and otherwise reads once, few, many or a size class.

v_call	clone_size	d_call	j_call	cdr3_nt	cdr3_aa
TRBV19	NA	TRBD1	TRBJ1-1	TGTGCCAGTAGTTACAGGGGAGAGAACCCTGAAGCTTTCTTT	CASSYRGENPEAFF
TRBV5-1	NA	TRBD2	TRBJ2-5	TGCGCCAGCAGCCCACGGGGGGATCTAGAGACCCAGTACTTC	CASSPRGDLETQYF
TRBV19	NA	NA	TRBJ2-2	TGTGCCAGTAGTATTGAGGACGGGGTTGAGACCGGGGAGCTGTTTTTT	CASSIEDGVETGELFF
TRBV10-1	NA	TRBD2	TRBJ2-1	TGCGCCAGCATGAGGGGTCTAGCGGGAGAAGCTGACAATGAGCAGTTCTTC	CASMRGLAGEADNEQFF
TRBV7-8	NA	NA	TRBJ2-3	TGTGCCAGCAGCTTGCAGGGCTACACAGATACGCAGTATTTT	CASSLQGYTDTQYF
TRBV11-1	NA	TRBD1	TRBJ1-1	TGTGCCAGCAGCCGAGACAGGGGTGAGTCTGAAGCTTTCTTT	CASSRDRGESEAFF
TRBV19	NA	NA	TRBJ1-1	TGTGCCAGTAGTAGGGGACAAACGAACACTGAAGCTTTCTTT	CASSRGQTNTEAFF
TRBV11-2	NA	TRBD2	TRBJ2-1	TGTGCCAGCAGCTTAGATCGGGGGGGCGCCTACAATGAGCAGTTCTTC	CASSLDRGGAYNEQFF
TRBV27	once	TRBD2	TRBJ2-2	TGTGCCAGCAGTTTAGGGGGACTAGGGACCGGGGAGCTGTTTTTT	CASSLGGLGTGELFF
TRBV27	NA	TRBD1	TRBJ1-2	TGTGCCAGCAGCCGCGGGGTGACAGGGAGTGGCTATGGCTACACCTTC	CASSRGVTGSGYGYTF
TRBV5-1	NA	TRBD1	TRBJ2-3	TGCGCCAGCAGCACGGGACAGGGTTCGGATACGCAGTATTTT	CASSTGQGSDTQYF
TRBV5-1	once	NA	TRBJ2-3	TGCGCCAGCAGTCGGGGAACAGATACGCAGTATTTT	CASSRGTDTQYF
TRBV11-2	few	TRBD2	TRBJ2-1	TGTGCCAGCAGCTCCAACCTAGCGGGGTTAAATGAGCAGTTCTTC	CASSSNLAGLNEQFF
TRBV5-1	NA	TRBD1	TRBJ1-1	TGCGCCAGCAGCATCAGGGGGCTCACTGAAGCTTTCTTT	CASSIRGLTEAFF
TRBV6-6	NA	NA	TRBJ2-2	TGTGCCAGCAGTTACGAGGGAGCGAACACCGGGGAGCTGTTTTTT	CASSYEGANTGELFF
TRBV9	NA	NA	TRBJ2-5	TGTGCCAGCAGCGTAGGAGTACAAGAGACCCAGTACTTC	CASSVGVQETQYF
TRBV5-6	few	TRBD1	TRBJ2-2	TGTGCCAGCAGCTTGAGGGACAGGGACACCGGGGAGCTGTTTTTT	CASSLRDRDTGELFF
TRBV19	NA	TRBD1	TRBJ2-2	TGTGCCAGTAGTATAGAAGGACAGGCGATCGCCGGGGAGCTGTTTTTT	CASSIEGQAIAGELFF
TRBV9	NA	NA	TRBJ1-6	TGTGCCAGCAGCGTAGCCCCAAGAAGGGAGGGATCACCCCTCCACTTT	CASSVAPRREGSPLHF
TRBV5-5	NA	NA	TRBJ2-7	TGTGCCGGTCGCCTTTATGACAGTCCGACCTACGAGCAGTACTTC	CAGRLYDSPTYEQYF
TRBV4-2	NA	TRBD1	TRBJ2-7	TGTGCCAGCAGCGAAGGCGAGAAGGGGGACAGGGTGGACGAGCAGTACTTC	CASSEGEKGDRVDEQYF
TRBV27	NA	NA	TRBJ2-7	TGTGCCAGCAGTCCCTACAGGGAGCCCTCCTACGAGCAGTACTTC	CASSPYREPSYEQYF
TRBV2	few	NA	TRBJ2-1	TGTGCCAGCAATCGGGGGAGGGGGGGAGTCTACAATGAGCAGTTCTTC	CASNRGRGGVYNEQFF
TRBV27	NA	NA	TRBJ2-7	TGTGCCAGCAGTTACCGGGACACCTACGAGCAGTACTTC	CASSYRDTYEQYF
TRBV10-1	NA	TRBD1	TRBJ1-2	TGCGCCAGCAGTGAGTCGACAGGGGCTAACTATGGCTACACCTTC	CASSESTGANYGYTF
TRBV10-1	NA	NA	TRBJ2-1	TGCGCCAGCAGTTCCCCGGGACTCTCCGCCTACAATGAGCAGTTCTTC	CASSSPGLSAYNEQFF
TRBV11-2	NA	TRBD1	TRBJ2-1	TGTGCCAGCAGCTCGAGCCGGGACAGGGGGCCCTACAATGAGCAGTTCTTC	CASSSSRDRGPYNEQFF
TRBV27	NA	NA	TRBJ1-6	TGTGCCAGCAGCTTAGCGGGGAGAAGGTCCTATAATTCACCCCTCCACTTT	CASSLAGRRSYNSPLHF
TRBV6-1	once	TRBD1	TRBJ1-5	TGTGCCAGCAGTGAAGGGACAGGGGTATATCAGCCCCAGCATTTT	CASSEGTGVYQPQHF
TRBV11-2	NA	TRBD2	TRBJ2-7	TGTGCCAGCAGCTTAGAGCCGAGCGGGGGGCTATGGGAGCAGTACTTC	CASSLEPSGGLWEQYF
TRBV28	NA	TRBD1	TRBJ1-1	TGTGCCAGCAGTTTATCGGACAGGGTTAACACTGAAGCTTTCTTT	CASSLSDRVNTEAFF
TRBV5-6	NA	TRBD1	TRBJ1-5	TGTGCCAGCAGCTTCGGGACAGGGAATCAGCCCCAGCATTTT	CASSFGTGNQPQHF
TRBV19	NA	TRBD2	TRBJ2-5	TGTGCCACCACCCCCCAAGGGAGCGGGAAGACCCAGTACTTC	CATTPQGSGKTQYF
TRBV5-4	NA	NA	TRBJ2-3	TGTGCCAGCAGCTTGGAGGTAGCCGAGGGTACGCAGTATTTT	CASSLEVAEGTQYF
TRBV29-1	NA	NA	TRBJ1-2	TGCAGCGTTGAGCCGCCGGGTGGCAGTGGCGGCTACACCTTC	CSVEPPGGSGGYTF
TRBV14	NA	TRBD1	TRBJ2-2	TGTGCCAGCAGCCTAGGACAGGACCTAACACCATACACCGGGGAGCTGTTTTTT	CASSLGQDLTPYTGELFF
TRBV10-2	NA	NA	TRBJ1-2	TGCGCCAGCAGTACTTCAGGACAAGGCCCCCTTGGCTACACCTTC	CASSTSGQGPLGYTF
TRBV7-9	NA	NA	TRBJ2-7	TGTGCCAGCAGCTTGGCGGGGGCCCGTGAACAGGAGCAGTACTTC	CASSLAGAREQEQYF
TRBV6-1	NA	NA	TRBJ2-7	TGTGCCAGCAGGAGACTGAACGAGCAGTACTTC	CASRRLNEQYF
TRBV21-1	few	NA	TRBJ2-1	TGTGCCAGCAGCACCCCGAGGCTCCGGCTCGATGAGCAGTTCTTC	CASSTPRLRLDEQFF
TRBV27	NA	TRBD1	TRBJ2-7	TGTGCCAGCAGTTTATTAGTAACGGGACAGGGGGGCTACGAGCAGTACTTC	CASSLLVTGQGGYEQYF
TRBV5-1	NA	NA	TRBJ2-5	TGCGCCAGCAGCTTATACAGGAGTGGGGAGACCCAGTACTTC	CASSLYRSGETQYF
TRBV10-3	few	NA	TRBJ2-7	TGTGCCATCAGTGACCCGACAGAGCGCTACTCCTACGAGCAGTACTTC	CAISDPTERYSYEQYF
TRBV19	NA	NA	TRBJ1-1	TGTGCCAGTAGTAGAGGCAGGGCGGATAATACTGAAGCTTTCTTT	CASSRGRADNTEAFF
TRBV27	NA	NA	TRBJ1-1	TGTGCCAGCAGTTTAGAGTACACTGAAGCTTTCTTT	CASSLEYTEAFF
TRBV19	NA	NA	TRBJ2-5	TGTGCCAGTAGTATATGGGCAGGGGAAGAGACCCAGTACTTC	CASSIWAGEETQYF
TRBV4-3	NA	NA	TRBJ2-6	TGCGCCAGCAGCCAAGATAGCTACTCTGGGGCCAACGTCCTGACTTTC	CASSQDSYSGANVLTF
TRBV12-5	NA	NA	TRBJ2-1	TGTGCTAGTGCAGAGAGCGGAATCTCCTACAATGAGCAGTTCTTC	CASAESGISYNEQFF
TRBV5-1	NA	TRBD2	TRBJ2-7	TGCGCCAGCAGCTCCCGTCTAGCGGGGGGCTACGAGCAGTACTTC	CASSSRLAGGYEQYF
TRBV5-1	NA	NA	TRBJ1-6	TGCGCCAGCAGCTTGCGGGAAGATAATTCACCCCTCCACTTT	CASSLREDNSPLHF
TRBV4-1	NA	NA	TRBJ1-1	TGCGCCAGCAGCCTTGGACAGCTGAACACTGAAGCTTTCTTT	CASSLGQLNTEAFF
TRBV5-1	NA	NA	TRBJ2-2	TGCGCCAGCAGCTTGTCCAGGGTCGGCACCGGGGAGCTGTTTTTT	CASSLSRVGTGELFF
TRBV5-1	NA	NA	TRBJ1-5	TGCGCCAGCAGCTTGGAGGCAGGAAGCAATCAGCCCCAGCATTTT	CASSLEAGSNQPQHF